The 31 T cell receptor beta chains listed next were all sequenced from one sample in a study of graft-versus-host responses after intestinal transplantation. Profiling relied on immunoSEQ multiplex PCR, and the TCRdb table lists in-frame clones only, not all of them. The sample gives 84,000 or so clones, roughly 90% of which show up once; about 0.3% is in the top ten. The antigens for these receptors are not known. Sequenced here: unstimulated CD4+ T cells sorted from spleen or lymph node cells, sampled before intestinal transplant. These receptors were taken from a human donor who received an intestinal transplant.

This rearrangement joins TRBV5-1 to TRBJ1-3; D not certain. The CDR3 is 16 residues long. The V and J ends lost 6 bases and 2 bases respectively, with 18 bases between them. Germline loops: CDR1 SGHRS, CDR2 YFSETQ. The CDR3 DNA reads as TGCGCCAGCACCCTGTCGGGTTTCAGCACTGGAAACACCATATATTTT. Protein sequence: CASTLSGFSTGNTIYF.

V and J are TRBV9 and TRBJ1-6; D is undetermined. The CDR3 runs 13 residues. V gave up 0 bases and J gave up 5 bases, with 3 bases separating them. Germline CDR1 and CDR2: SGDLS and YYNGEE. CDR3 DNA sequence: TGTGCCAGCAGCGTAGAGGATAATTCACCCCTCCACTTT. Protein product: CASSVEDNSPLHF. The full variable domain, its missing parts supplied by reference TRBV9 and TRBJ1-6, is DSGVTQTPKHLITATGQRVTLRCSPRSGDLSVYWYQQSLDQGLQFLIQYYNGEERAKGNILERFSAQQFPDLHSELNLSSLELGDSALYFCASSVEDNSPLHFGNGTRLTVT.

The chain couples TRBV19 to TRBJ2-7; a possible D gene is TRBD1 (6 bases). The CDR3 is 15 amino acids. Trimming cost V 3 bases and J 1 base, with 13 bases left between them. Germline CDR1 is LNHDA and CDR2 is SQIVND (reference sequence). CDR3 nucleotides: TGTGCCAGTAGTATCCACGACAGGAATTCCTACGAGCAGTACTTC. Protein product: CASSIHDRNSYEQYF.

This clone has only one observation. The rearrangement uses TRBV6-1 and TRBJ1-2; unclear D gene. CDR1 MNHNS and CDR2 SASEGT come from the germline V gene. The CDR3 loop spans 10 amino acids. V lost 5 bases to trimming and J lost 3 bases, with 1 base between them. CDR3 amino acids: CASSHYGYTF. CDR3 sequence (DNA): TGTGCCAGCAGTCACTATGGCTACACCTTC.

The chain has TRBV6-1 and TRBJ2-7, with 7 nucleotides matching TRBD2. J was trimmed by 3 bases and V by 7 bases; bases with no gene match: 12. This CDR3 has 15 amino acids. Germline values: CDR1 MNHNS, CDR2 SASEGT. In nucleotides, the CDR3 is TGTGCCAGCACGGTGACTAGCTTATATTTCTACGAGCAGTACTTC. It yields the protein CASTVTSLYFYEQYF.

This chain uses TRBV11-3 with TRBJ2-7; tentative D call: TRBD2 (7 bases). Germline V gene data show CDR1 as SGHNT and CDR2 as YENEEA. The V and J ends lost 5 bases and 6 bases respectively, with 20 bases between them. This CDR3 has 15 residues. CDR3 sequence: CASSPPGGGLGEQYF. DNA for the CDR3: TGTGCCAGCAGCCCGCCGGGGGGCGGGTTGGGCGAGCAGTACTTC.

The V gene is TRBV5-1, the J gene TRBJ1-2, with D maybe TRBD1 (6 bases). The CDR3 length is 15 residues. Per the germline V gene, CDR1 is SGHRS and CDR2 is YFSETQ. Trimming removed 3 bases at V and 9 bases at J, with 21 bases between. The CDR3 coding sequence is TGCGCCAGCAGCTCGCACCTACAGGGCCCTAGGAGCTACACCTTC. This sequence encodes CASSSHLQGPRSYTF.

The V and J genes are TRBV11-3 and TRBJ2-2; 8 bases fit TRBD2. The germline V gene has CDR1 SGHNT and CDR2 YENEEA. The CDR3 is 16 residues long. V was pared by 0 bases and J by 4 bases, with 4 bases of the junction left unmatched. CDR3 in amino acids: CASSLDRSGSTGELFF. The CDR3 region has the DNA TGTGCCAGCAGCTTAGATCGAAGCGGGAGCACCGGGGAGCTGTTTTTT.

The rearrangement links TRBV6-1 to TRBJ1-4; no clear D. Germline loops: CDR1 MNHNS, CDR2 SASEGT. The V end was cut by 6 bases, the J end by 8 bases, with 16 bases between. The CDR3 totals 14 residues. For the CDR3, the DNA is TGTGCCAGCAGCGCCTCGCGGTCCTTCGAAAAACTGTTTTTT. Translation: CASSASRSFEKLFF.

In regard to this clone: The same CDR3 arises from other DNA sequences in this sample as well. The rearrangement uses TRBV6-5 and TRBJ1-1; no reliable D call. Germline CDR1 MNHEY, CDR2 SVGAGI. V was trimmed by 2 bases and J by 5 bases, leaving 12 bases between them. CDR3 size: 14 residues. The CDR3: CASSYRTPNTEAFF. The CDR3 nucleotides read TGTGCCAGCAGTTACAGGACGCCGAATACTGAAGCTTTCTTT.

The chain carries TRBV6-5 and TRBJ1-6; 10 nucleotides align to TRBD1. CDR1 is MNHEY, CDR2 SVGAGI, per germline. V was pared by 2 bases and J by 9 bases, with 4 bases of the junction left unmatched. CDR3 length: 15 amino acids. CDR3 amino acids: CASSYGGQGVSPLHF. The CDR3 DNA sequence: TGTGCCAGCAGTTACGGTGGACAGGGGGTTTCACCCCTCCACTTT.

The chain links TRBV7-8 to TRBJ2-1, with 10 bases aligning to TRBD1. The ends lost 5 bases at V and 7 bases at J; junction bases unmatched: 14. Germline CDR1 SGHVS, CDR2 FQNEAQ. CDR3 length: 17 amino acids. This CDR3 reads CASSARDRGRIPNEQFF. For the CDR3, the DNA is TGTGCCAGCAGCGCCCGGGACAGGGGCCGAATCCCTAATGAGCAGTTCTTC.

The CDR3 protein is CASSWDRGLRIGTEAFF. CDR3 coding DNA: TGTGCCAGCAGTTGGGACAGGGGGCTTAGGATCGGCACTGAAGCTTTCTTT. V usage is TRBV2 and J usage is TRBJ1-1, with 12 bases matching TRBD1. The germline V gene encodes CDR1 SNHLY and CDR2 FYNNEI. This CDR3 is built from 17 residues. The ends lost 5 bases at V and 4 bases at J; junction bases unmatched: 11.

The gene calls are TRBV21-1 and TRBJ1-5. TRBV21-1 is described as a pseudogene. CDR3 size: 12 residues. CDR3 sequence: CASRKWDQPQHF. The CDR3 nucleotides read TGTGCCAGCAGGAAATGGGATCAGCCCCAGCATTTT.

J is TRBJ2-7 and V is TRBV30; 7 nucleotides align to TRBD2. Losses at the gene ends were 1 base for V and 0 bases for J; bases not matched to a gene: 3. Germline lookup yields CDR1 GTSNPN and CDR2 SVGIG (reference sequence). The CDR3 has 14 residues. In DNA, the CDR3 is TGTGCCTGGAGTGGGGGAGGGGTCTCCTACGAGCAGTACTTC. Residues: CAWSGGGVSYEQYF.

This chain links TRBV4-2 with TRBJ2-2; TRBD1 agrees at 8 bases. Germline CDR1 reads LGHNA; CDR2 reads YNFKEQ. Unmatched junction bases numbered 11, after V lost 1 base and J lost 4 bases. This CDR3 comprises 18 residues. The CDR3, as DNA: TGTGCCAGCAGCCAAGCTCGATGGACAGGGCTAGGCACCGGGGAGCTGTTTTTT. Amino acid sequence: CASSQARWTGLGTGELFF.

The chain recombines TRBV6-5 with TRBJ1-2, with 7 bases that match TRBD1. CDR1 is MNHEY and CDR2 is SVGAGI in the germline V gene. J was trimmed by 8 bases and V by 0 bases; bases with no gene match: 6. The length of the CDR3 is 14 residues. CDR3 DNA: TGTGCCAGCAGTTACTCAGGGGGCGCGTCGGGCTACACCTTC. It specifies CASSYSGGASGYTF.

The chain employs TRBV5-1 and TRBJ2-4; maybe TRBD2 (5 bases). This CDR3 has 14 amino acids. Germline V gene sequence: CDR1 SGHRS, CDR2 YFSETQ. V dropped 5 bases and J dropped 0 bases, with 9 bases sitting between them. The CDR3 sequence: CASRSGLAKNIQYF. The CDR3 region has the DNA TGCGCCAGCAGAAGTGGACTAGCCAAAAACATTCAGTACTTC.

The rearrangement joins TRBV28 to TRBJ1-2; 9 bases align to TRBD1. J lost 4 bases, V lost 2 bases, and 5 bases had no gene match. Germline V lookup: CDR1 MDHEN, CDR2 SYDVKM. The CDR3 runs to 15 residues. The CDR3 DNA is TGTGCCAGCAGTTTACCCGCGACAGGGGGCTATGGCTACACCTTC. It is translated as CASSLPATGGYGYTF.

The chain recombines TRBV30 with TRBJ2-1; D unresolved. Trimming removed 2 bases at V and 0 bases at J, with 11 bases between. In germline, CDR1 is GTSNPN, CDR2 SVGIG (reference sequence). The CDR3 runs 15 residues. Here the CDR3 reads CAWSRTDGSYNEQFF. CDR3 bases: TGTGCCTGGAGTCGGACGGACGGCTCCTACAATGAGCAGTTCTTC. The full variable domain, completed using reference TRBV30 and TRBJ2-1, is SQTIHQWPATLVQPVGSPLSLECTVEGTSNPNLYWYRQAAGRGLQLLFYSVGIGQISSEVPQNLSASRPQDRQFILSSKKLLLSDSGFYLCAWSRTDGSYNEQFFGPGTRLTVL.

This rearrangement joins TRBV27 to TRBJ1-1; no reliable D call. V dropped 6 bases and J dropped 10 bases, with 6 bases sitting between them. Germline V gives CDR1 MNHEY, CDR2 SMNVEV (reference sequence). This CDR3 has 9 amino acids. The CDR3 DNA reads as TGTGCCAGCAGCCGGGCAGCTTTCTTT. It yields the protein CASSRAAFF.

The rearrangement uses TRBV13 and TRBJ2-1; 10 bases line up with TRBD2. This CDR3 is built from 16 residues. Germline assignment: CDR1 PRHDT and CDR2 FYEKMQ (reference sequence). V shed 5 bases, J shed 2 bases, and the junction held 6 bases outside the gene matches. The CDR3 is CASSLRTSGTYNEQFF. The CDR3 DNA sequence: TGTGCCAGCAGCCTGCGGACTAGCGGTACCTACAATGAGCAGTTCTTC.

This rearrangement joins TRBV10-3 to TRBJ2-4; TRBD2 is a possible D gene (6 bases). This CDR3 contains 15 residues. Germline CDR1 is ENHRY and CDR2 is SYGVKD. The V end was cut by 2 bases, the J end by 6 bases, with 14 bases between. The CDR3 spells CAISEIEGLINIQYF. The CDR3 region has the DNA TGTGCCATCAGTGAGATTGAGGGACTCATAAACATTCAGTACTTC.

The chain joins TRBV18 to TRBJ1-5, with D perhaps matching TRBD1 (5 bases). Germline assignment: CDR1 KGHSH and CDR2 LQKENI. V was shortened by 2 bases and J by 0 bases, with 14 bases between the two germline ends. The length of the CDR3 is 17 residues. The chain's CDR3 is CASSPESGILSNQPQHF. CDR3 sequence (DNA): TGTGCCAGCTCACCAGAGTCAGGGATCCTTAGCAATCAGCCCCAGCATTTT. The variable domain in full, completed from reference TRBV18 and TRBJ1-5, reads NAGVMQNPRHLVRRRGQEARLRCSPMKGHSHVYWYRQLPEEGLKFMVYLQKENIIDESGMPKERFSAEFPKEGPSILRIQQVVRGDSAAYFCASSPESGILSNQPQHFGDGTRLSIL.

This chain links TRBV5-1 with TRBJ2-1; possible D gene TRBD1, 6 bases. Trimming cost V 4 bases and J 0 bases, with 14 bases left between them. The CDR3 loop spans 16 amino acids. Germline assignment: CDR1 SGHRS and CDR2 YFSETQ. CDR3 coding DNA: TGCGCCAGCAGCCCGGTCGACAGGAGCTCCTACAATGAGCAGTTCTTC. Its translation: CASSPVDRSSYNEQFF.

This clone was observed once. The chain is built from TRBV4-1 and TRBJ1-2; TRBD1 might be the D (5 bases). The V end was cut by 4 bases, the J end by 3 bases, with 21 bases between. This CDR3 has 17 residues. Germline V lookup: CDR1 MGHRA, CDR2 YSYEKL. Here the CDR3 reads CASSPRRGGGEDYGYTF. The CDR3 region has the DNA TGCGCCAGCAGCCCCAGGCGGGGCGGGGGAGAGGACTATGGCTACACCTTC.

V usage is TRBV28 and J usage is TRBJ2-1; 9 bases fit TRBD1. V shed 2 bases and J 16 bases; nucleotides not matched to a gene: 9. The V gene's germline CDR1 is MDHEN and CDR2 SYDVKM. This CDR3 contains 13 residues. The CDR3 here is CASSLTTGTGLFF. CDR3 bases: TGTGCCAGCAGTTTAACCACCGGGACAGGGTTATTCTTC.

The chain combines TRBV5-1 with TRBJ2-5, with D unresolved. The CDR3 extends over 15 amino acids. V was clipped by 1 base and J by 4 bases, with 14 bases between them. Germline values: CDR1 SGHRS, CDR2 YFSETQ. CDR3 sequence reads: CASSLMAEGIETQYF. The CDR3 region has the DNA TGCGCCAGCAGCTTGATGGCCGAAGGAATAGAGACCCAGTACTTC.

The CDR3 region has the DNA TGCGCCAGCAGCTTGGGACAGGATGAGGCTTATGGCTACACCTTC. It is translated as CASSLGQDEAYGYTF. J is TRBJ1-2 and V is TRBV5-1, with D possibly TRBD1 on 6 matching bases. V was cut by 0 bases and J by 5 bases, with 14 bases left in between. Germline V lookup: CDR1 SGHRS, CDR2 YFSETQ. The CDR3 has 15 amino acids.

The chain uses TRBV29-1 and TRBJ2-6; no clear D gene. This CDR3 has 15 amino acids. Trimming took off 2 bases at V and 5 bases at J, with 13 bases between the two ends. Germline-derived CDR1 and CDR2 are SQVTM and ANQGSEA. CDR3 protein: CSVELVGVWANVLTF. The CDR3 DNA reads as TGCAGCGTTGAATTAGTAGGAGTCTGGGCCAACGTCCTGACTTTC.

This clone was recorded once. The DNA of the CDR3 is TGTGCCAGCTCACCAACCAGGTTCCTAGACTATGGCTACACCTTC. Its translation: CASSPTRFLDYGYTF. The V gene is TRBV18, the J gene TRBJ1-2, with no clear D. Trimming pared 2 bases from V and 3 bases from J, leaving 13 bases between. Germline loops: CDR1 KGHSH, CDR2 LQKENI. The CDR3 spans 15 residues. The full variable domain, rest sourced from reference TRBV18 and TRBJ1-2, is NAGVMQNPRHLVRRRGQEARLRCSPMKGHSHVYWYRQLPEEGLKFMVYLQKENIIDESGMPKERFSAEFPKEGPSILRIQQVVRGDSAAYFCASSPTRFLDYGYTFGSGTRLTVV.